In its sample, the clone carrying this T cell receptor (beta chain) was seen many times. This entry is derived from a study of T cells after yellow fever vaccination. Production of TCR cDNA was by 5'RACE template switching, which also added a universal primer site and UMIs. TCRdb ran MiXCR on the 5' RACE reads and lists one entry per CDR3 protein. This sample carries about 99,000 distinct CDR3 sequences, 4.5% to 6% of them seen once, and the ten largest clones take more than 40%. The CDR3 is 17 residues long. Germline V gives CDR1 MNHEY, CDR2 SMNVEV (reference sequence). Unmatched junction bases numbered 7, after V lost 1 base and J lost 4 bases.

J is TRBJ2-2 and V is TRBV27; TRBD2 aligns across 9 bases. This specimen consisted of CD8+ T cells sorted from PBMCs, obtained 10 days after the yellow fever booster vaccination. This sequence was found in a man between 18 and 29 years old who received the YFV17D yellow fever vaccine. This CDR3 is CASSLWHGGGVTGELFF. The DNA of the CDR3 is TGTGCCAGCAGTTTATGGCACGGCGGGGGGGTCACCGGGGAGCTGTTTTTT.